This entry lists 5 T cell receptor beta chains sequenced from one sample in a study of blood T cell repertoires in COVID-19. This table comes from immunoSEQ multiplex PCR, and its TCRdb copy is limited to in-frame clones, with some not included. The table has 220,000 or so clones, about 88% seen once. Input material: peripheral blood. These receptors came from a woman in her forties or fifties with COVID-19, enrolled during active disease.

This chain links TRBV7-6 with TRBJ2-1; 10 nucleotides match TRBD1. The CDR3 has 20 amino acids. From germline, CDR1 is SGHVS and CDR2 FNYEAQ. The trim removed 1 base at V and 6 bases at J, leaving 18 bases unmatched. The CDR3 protein is CASSLGDEPTGQGWINEQFF. The CDR3 DNA reads as TGTGCCAGCAGCTTAGGAGACGAGCCTACGGGACAGGGGTGGATCAATGAGCAGTTCTTC.

This chain uses TRBV13 with TRBJ2-7, with D possibly matching TRBD2 (6 bases). V was clipped by 5 bases and J by 6 bases, with 14 bases between them. The CDR3 runs 13 residues. The V gene's germline CDR1 is PRHDT and CDR2 FYEKMQ (reference sequence). The CDR3 sequence: CASSALAVGEQYF. The CDR3 DNA reads TGTGCCAGCAGCGCATTAGCGGTGGGCGAGCAGTACTTC.

CDR3 nucleotide sequence: TGTGCCAGCAGTGGAAAATCCGGGACAGGGGGCAACGAGCAGTACTTC. Amino acids: CASSGKSGTGGNEQYF. The rearrangement uses TRBV6-1 and TRBJ2-7, with TRBD1 matching 12 bases. CDR1 is MNHNS, CDR2 SASEGT, per germline. Germline trimming cut 4 bases from V and 5 bases from J; bases unmatched to any gene: 9. The CDR3 is 16 residues long.

This chain uses TRBV11-2 with TRBJ1-1; D not resolved. The germline V gene has CDR1 SGHAT and CDR2 FQNNGV. V gave up 0 bases and J gave up 1 base, with 12 bases separating them. There are 16 residues in the CDR3. CDR3 in DNA: TGTGCCAGCAGCTTAGATTGGCTCGGGTCGAACACTGAAGCTTTCTTT. Protein sequence: CASSLDWLGSNTEAFF.

In its sample, this clone was seen a few times. The chain combines TRBV2 with TRBJ2-7, with TRBD2 as a possible D gene (6 bases). CDR3 length: 14 amino acids. Germline V gene lookup returns CDR1 SNHLY and CDR2 FYNNEI. V lost 5 bases, J lost 7 bases, and 18 bases lay in between. The CDR3 DNA sequence: TGTGCCAGCAGTTCTCTGACTAGGCCGGGAGAGCAGTACGTC. Translated, it gives CASSSLTRPGEQYV.